The source of this T cell receptor beta chain is a study of blood T cell repertoires in COVID-19. The CDR3 consists of 13 residues. CDR1 and CDR2 (germline): MNHNS, SASEGT. In regard to this clone: An end of the junction differs from the germline gene, which may be a read error.

Assay: immunoSEQ multiplex PCR; the TCRdb copy retains only in-frame clones and omits some. The sample gives 270,000 or so clones, around 90% of which show up once; approximately 2.3% is in the top ten. The specimen was peripheral blood. The chain carries TRBV6-1 and TRBJ1-2, with D possibly TRBD1 on 5 matching bases. This TCR was sampled from a woman aged 55-69 years with COVID-19, enrolled during active disease. CDR3 in amino acids: CASSEGRDYGYTF. In DNA, the CDR3 is TGTGCCAGCAGTGAAGGCAGGGACTACGGCTACACCTTC.